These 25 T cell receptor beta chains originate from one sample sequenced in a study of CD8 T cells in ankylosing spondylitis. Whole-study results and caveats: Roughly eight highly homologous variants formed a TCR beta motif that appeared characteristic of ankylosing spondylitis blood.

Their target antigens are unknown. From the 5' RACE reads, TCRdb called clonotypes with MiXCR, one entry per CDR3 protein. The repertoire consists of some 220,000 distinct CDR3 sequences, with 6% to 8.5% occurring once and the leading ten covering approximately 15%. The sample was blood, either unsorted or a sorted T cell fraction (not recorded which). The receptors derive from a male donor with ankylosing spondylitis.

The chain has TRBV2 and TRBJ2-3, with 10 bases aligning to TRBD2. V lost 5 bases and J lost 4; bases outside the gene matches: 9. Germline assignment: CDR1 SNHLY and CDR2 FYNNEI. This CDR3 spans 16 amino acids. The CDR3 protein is CASSNRLAGAADTQYF. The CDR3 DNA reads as TGTGCCAGCAGTAATCGTCTAGCGGGGGCCGCAGATACGCAGTATTTT.

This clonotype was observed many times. The CDR3, as DNA: TGCAGTGCTAGAGATAGAATTGATGGCTACACCTTC. Its translation is CSARDRIDGYTF. The chain uses TRBV20-1 and TRBJ1-2, with no clear D. Germline-derived CDR1 and CDR2 are DFQATT and SNEGSKA (reference sequence). CDR3 length equals 12 residues. Trimming pared 0 bases from V and 6 bases from J, leaving 8 bases between.

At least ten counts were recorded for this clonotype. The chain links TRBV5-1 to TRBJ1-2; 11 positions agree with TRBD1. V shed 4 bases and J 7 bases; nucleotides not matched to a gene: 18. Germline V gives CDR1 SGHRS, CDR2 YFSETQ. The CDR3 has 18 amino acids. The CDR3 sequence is CASSAPGTGGIWTSGYTF. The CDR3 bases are TGCGCCAGCAGCGCGCCCGGGACAGGGGGGATTTGGACGAGTGGCTACACCTTC.

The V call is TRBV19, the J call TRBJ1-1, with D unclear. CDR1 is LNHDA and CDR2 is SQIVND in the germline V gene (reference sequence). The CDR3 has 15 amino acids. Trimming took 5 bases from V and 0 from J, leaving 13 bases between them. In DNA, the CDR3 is TGTGCCAGTAGTCAAACAGCCTGGGTGAACACTGAAGCTTTCTTT. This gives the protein CASSQTAWVNTEAFF.

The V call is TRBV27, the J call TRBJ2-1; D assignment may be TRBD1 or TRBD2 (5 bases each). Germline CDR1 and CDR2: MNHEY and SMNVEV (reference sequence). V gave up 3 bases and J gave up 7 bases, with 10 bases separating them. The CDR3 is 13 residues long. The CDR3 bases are TGTGCCAGCAGTTTTGGGGGAAGTAATGAGCAGTTCTTC. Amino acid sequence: CASSFGGSNEQFF.

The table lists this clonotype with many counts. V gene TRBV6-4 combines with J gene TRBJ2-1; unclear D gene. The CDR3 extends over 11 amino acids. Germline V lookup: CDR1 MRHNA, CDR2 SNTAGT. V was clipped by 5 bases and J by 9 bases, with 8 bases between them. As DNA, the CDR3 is TGTGCCAGCAGTTGGGGTTCTGAGCAGTTCTTC. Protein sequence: CASSWGSEQFF.

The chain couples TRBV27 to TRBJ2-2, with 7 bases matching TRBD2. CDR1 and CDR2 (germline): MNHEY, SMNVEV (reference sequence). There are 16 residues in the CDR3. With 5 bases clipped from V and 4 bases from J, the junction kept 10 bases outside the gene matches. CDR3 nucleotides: TGTGCCAGCAGTCCCTTGGCGGGAGCGGTCACCGGGGAGCTGTTTTTT. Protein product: CASSPLAGAVTGELFF.

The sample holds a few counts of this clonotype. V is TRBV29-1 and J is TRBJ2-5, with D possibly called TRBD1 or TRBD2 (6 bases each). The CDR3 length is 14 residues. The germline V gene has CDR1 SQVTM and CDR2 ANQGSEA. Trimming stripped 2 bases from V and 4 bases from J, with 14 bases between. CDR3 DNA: TGCAGCGTTGAAAGCCTGGGGGGCGCAGAGACCCAGTACTTC. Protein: CSVESLGGAETQYF.

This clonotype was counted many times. CDR3 residues: CASSTRRPEAFF. CDR3 DNA sequence: TGTGCCAGCAGTACGAGACGACCAGAAGCTTTCTTT. The chain recombines TRBV2 with TRBJ1-1, with D uncertain. CDR1 is SNHLY and CDR2 is FYNNEI in the germline V gene. This CDR3 has 12 amino acids. V lost 5 bases and J lost 8, with 12 bases in between.

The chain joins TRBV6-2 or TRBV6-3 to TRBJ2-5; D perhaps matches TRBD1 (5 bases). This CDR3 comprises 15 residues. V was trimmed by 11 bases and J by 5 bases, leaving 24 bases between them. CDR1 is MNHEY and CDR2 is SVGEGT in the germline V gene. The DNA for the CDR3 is TGTGCCGGCGGTCAACTGGGGCCCACGATGGAGACCCAGTACTTC. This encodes CAGGQLGPTMETQYF.

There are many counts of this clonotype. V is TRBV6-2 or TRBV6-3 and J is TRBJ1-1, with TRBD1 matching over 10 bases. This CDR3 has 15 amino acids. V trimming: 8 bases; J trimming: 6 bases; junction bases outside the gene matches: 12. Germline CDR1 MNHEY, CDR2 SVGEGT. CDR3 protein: CASLLGGQGTPEAFF. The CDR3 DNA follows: TGTGCCAGCCTCCTAGGGGGACAGGGGACCCCTGAAGCTTTCTTT.

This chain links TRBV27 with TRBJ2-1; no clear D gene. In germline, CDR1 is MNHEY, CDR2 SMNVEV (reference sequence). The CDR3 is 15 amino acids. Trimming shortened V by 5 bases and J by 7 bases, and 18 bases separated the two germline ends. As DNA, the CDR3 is TGTGCCAGCAGTACCCTGACCCCATCTCGGAATGAGCAGTTCTTC. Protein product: CASSTLTPSRNEQFF.

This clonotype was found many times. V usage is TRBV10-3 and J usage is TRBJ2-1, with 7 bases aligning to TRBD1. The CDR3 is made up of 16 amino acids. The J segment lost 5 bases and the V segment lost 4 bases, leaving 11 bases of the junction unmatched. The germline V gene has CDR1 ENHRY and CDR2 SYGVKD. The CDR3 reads CAISGTRGQIHNEQFF. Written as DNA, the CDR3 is TGTGCCATCAGTGGAACTAGGGGACAGATCCACAATGAGCAGTTCTTC.

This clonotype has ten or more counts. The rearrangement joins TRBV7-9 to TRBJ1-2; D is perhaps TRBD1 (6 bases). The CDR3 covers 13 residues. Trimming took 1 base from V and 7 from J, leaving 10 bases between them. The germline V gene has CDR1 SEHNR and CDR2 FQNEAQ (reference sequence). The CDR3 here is CASSLGTVPGYTF. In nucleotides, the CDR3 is TGTGCCAGCAGCTTAGGGACAGTCCCTGGCTACACCTTC.

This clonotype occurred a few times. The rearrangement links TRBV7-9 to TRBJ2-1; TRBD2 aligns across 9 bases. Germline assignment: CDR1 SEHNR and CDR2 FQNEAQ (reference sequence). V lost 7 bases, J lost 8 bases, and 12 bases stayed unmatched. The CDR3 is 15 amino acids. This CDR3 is CASNLKQRGVDEQFF. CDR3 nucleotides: TGTGCCAGCAACCTTAAACAGCGGGGGGTGGATGAGCAGTTCTTC.

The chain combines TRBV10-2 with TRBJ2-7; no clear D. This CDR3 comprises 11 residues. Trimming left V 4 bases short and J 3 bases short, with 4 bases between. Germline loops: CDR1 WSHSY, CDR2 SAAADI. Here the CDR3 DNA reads TGCGCCAGCAGTGTTGTCTACGAGCAGTACTTC. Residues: CASSVVYEQYF.

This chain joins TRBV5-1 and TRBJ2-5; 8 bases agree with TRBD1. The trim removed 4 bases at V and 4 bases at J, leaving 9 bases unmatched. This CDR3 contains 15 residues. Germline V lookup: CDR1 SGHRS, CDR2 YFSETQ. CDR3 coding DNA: TGCGCCAGCAGCGGAACCGGGACAGGAAGAGAGACCCAGTACTTC. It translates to CASSGTGTGRETQYF.

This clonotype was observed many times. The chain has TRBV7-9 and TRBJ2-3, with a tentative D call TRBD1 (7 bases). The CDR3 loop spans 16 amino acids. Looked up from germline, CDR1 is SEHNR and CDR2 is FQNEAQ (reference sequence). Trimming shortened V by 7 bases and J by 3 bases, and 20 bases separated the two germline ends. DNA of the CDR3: TGTGCCAGCAACCTCCAGGGGGGACGGGGGACAGATACGCAGTATTTT. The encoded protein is CASNLQGGRGTDTQYF. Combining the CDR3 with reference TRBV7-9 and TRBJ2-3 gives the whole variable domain DTGVSQNPRHKITKRGQNVTFRCDPISEHNRLYWYRQTLGQGPEFLTYFQNEAQLEKSRLLSDRFSAERPKGSFSTLEIQRTEQGDSAMYLCASNLQGGRGTDTQYFGPGTRLTVL.

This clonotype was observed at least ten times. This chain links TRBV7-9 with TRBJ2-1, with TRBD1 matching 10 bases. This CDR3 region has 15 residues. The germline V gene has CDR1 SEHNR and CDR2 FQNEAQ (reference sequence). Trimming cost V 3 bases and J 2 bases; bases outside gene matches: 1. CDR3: CASSFGQGAYNEQFF. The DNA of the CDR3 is TGTGCCAGCAGCTTTGGACAGGGGGCCTACAATGAGCAGTTCTTC.

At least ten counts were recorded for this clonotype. The CDR3 protein is CASPSGRGQGANVLTF. CDR3 DNA: TGTGCCAGCCCTTCAGGGCGAGGGCAAGGGGCCAACGTCCTGACTTTC. The V call is TRBV11-2, the J call TRBJ2-6, with D tentatively TRBD1 or TRBD2 (5 bases each). CDR1 is SGHAT and CDR2 is FQNNGV in the germline V gene. V was trimmed by 8 bases and J by 4 bases, leaving 18 bases between them. The CDR3 is 16 amino acids.

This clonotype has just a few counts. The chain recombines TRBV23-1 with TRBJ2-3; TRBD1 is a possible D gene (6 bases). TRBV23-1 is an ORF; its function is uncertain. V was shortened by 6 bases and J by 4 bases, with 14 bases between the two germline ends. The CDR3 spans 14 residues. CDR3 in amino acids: CASRIRDTSDTQYF. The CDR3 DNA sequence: TGCGCCAGCAGGATTAGGGACACTTCAGATACGCAGTATTTT.

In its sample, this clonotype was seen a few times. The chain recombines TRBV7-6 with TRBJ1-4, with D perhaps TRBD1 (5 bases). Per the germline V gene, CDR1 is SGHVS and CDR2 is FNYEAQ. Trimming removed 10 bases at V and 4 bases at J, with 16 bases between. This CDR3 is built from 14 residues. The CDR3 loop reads CATFEEGSNEKLFF. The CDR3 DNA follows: TGTGCCACCTTCGAGGAGGGGAGTAATGAAAAACTGTTTTTT. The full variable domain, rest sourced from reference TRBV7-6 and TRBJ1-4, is GAGVSQSPRYKVTKRGQDVALRCDPISGHVSLYWYRQALGQGPEFLTYFNYEAQQDKSGLPNDRFSAERPEGSISTLTIQRTEQRDSAMYRCATFEEGSNEKLFFGSGTQLSVL.

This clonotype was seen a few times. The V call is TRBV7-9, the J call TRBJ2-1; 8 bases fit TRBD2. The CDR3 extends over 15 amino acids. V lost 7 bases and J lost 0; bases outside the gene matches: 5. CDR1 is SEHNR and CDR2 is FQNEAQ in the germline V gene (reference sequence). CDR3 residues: CASMTGGGSYNEQFF. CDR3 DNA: TGTGCCAGCATGACGGGGGGGGGCTCCTACAATGAGCAGTTCTTC.

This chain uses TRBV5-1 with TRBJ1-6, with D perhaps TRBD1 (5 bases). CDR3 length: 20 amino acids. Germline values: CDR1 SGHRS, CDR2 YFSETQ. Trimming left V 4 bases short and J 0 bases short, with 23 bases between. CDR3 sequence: CASSPREREFLSSYNSPLHF. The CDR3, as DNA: TGCGCCAGCAGCCCCAGGGAACGTGAGTTTTTAAGCTCCTATAATTCACCCCTCCACTTT.

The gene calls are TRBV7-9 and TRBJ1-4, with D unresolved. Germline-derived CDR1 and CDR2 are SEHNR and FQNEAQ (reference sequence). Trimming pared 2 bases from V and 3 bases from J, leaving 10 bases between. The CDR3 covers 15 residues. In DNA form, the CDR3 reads TGTGCCAGCAGCTTACGTACAGACCCTAATGAAAAACTGTTTTTT. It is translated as CASSLRTDPNEKLFF.